This T cell receptor (beta chain) was retrieved from a study of blood T cell repertoires in COVID-19 (dated by TCRdb to between 2020 and 2021). The study in broad terms: Samples from collaborators originated in the United States, Italy and Spain and spanned both the acute and convalescent phases of COVID-19. The samples were drawn from two sources: the first 160 participants of the ongoing ImmuneRACE study, and over 950 subjects contributed by 6 global collaborators. The repertoires were released in a freely available public database meant as a resource for research on the immune response to SARS-CoV-2. The dataset comprised deeply sampled blood TCRbeta repertoires from subjects exposed to, actively infected with, or recovered from COVID-19. Sample metadata almost always included a de-identified subject ID, COVID-19 status, age in years and sex. The prospective study material was composed of cDNA or gDNA derived from T cells, B-cell-depleted T cells, or PBMCs. HLA class I and class II types, where available, came from metadata supplied by the sample provider rather than from assay-based typing.

Points on this clone: Which antigen it targets is not known. There are no base qualities to consult, and no much larger clone falls within one base.

The collaborating institutions used their own protocols to collect whole blood in K2EDTA tubes. For TCRbeta analysis, collaborators shipped samples in one of three forms: frozen whole blood, isolated PBMCs, or DNA extracted from either of those sample types. The immunoSEQ Assay, a bias-controlled multiplex PCR, was used to amplify TCRbeta CDR3 regions from genomic DNA. The authors processed their data as follows. Within the assay, amplification of reference gene primers was used to estimate how many nucleated cells each sample contained. To quantify the absolute abundance of each unique TCRbeta CDR3 rearrangement, sequence reads were collapsed and filtered. For each sample, productive Simpson clonality was calculated as the square root of Simpson's diversity index over productive rearrangements. TCRdb limited this immuneACCESS table to in-frame rearrangements with V and J called. A share of clones is missing; checked studies link under half to unresolved V genes, and the rest is unexplained. Clonal size and the V and J genes are those of that table, whereas D and trimming came from the DNA. The sample has 200,000 to 250,000 clones on record, 84% of them singletons. Just under 20% of the sample is taken by the ten largest.

General findings and caveats noted by the study authors: The quantity of clinical and demographic metadata differed by source and by participant and was supplied without curation.

The receptor comes from a man aged 25 to 40 with active or convalescent COVID-19. Sample: peripheral blood.

In nucleotides, the sequence is TGTGCCAGCAGTTGGCCCGGGACAGGGAACTATGGCTACACCTTC. Its product reads: CASSWPGTGNYGYTF. This receptor chain uses TRBV6-2 or TRBV6-3 and TRBJ1-2, with TRBD1 matching 9 junction bases. Spanning cysteine to phenylalanine, the CDR3 consists of 15 amino acids. Only CDR3 DNA is held: 45 bases, read in frame from base 1. The germline V gene supplies CDR1 MNHEY and CDR2 SVGEGT. V trim: 4 bases; J trim: 2 bases; unmatched bases: 5.